A single sample is the source of the 28 T cell receptor beta chains below, sequenced in a study of response to subunit inactivated influenza vaccine. One entry per CDR3 protein, called by TCRdb with MiXCR from the RT-PCR reads. There are about 570,000 distinct CDR3 sequences in the sample; about 10% occur only once, and 8% to 13% lies in the top ten. This sample was shared with a second study, whose subject was T cells expressing NK-cell markers. That report notes: Beta-chain TCR cDNA was generated via 5'RACE template switching with UMIs.

This specimen was PBMCs from blood, taken on the day of vaccination. Every receptor here comes from a man aged 45-65 years who received an inactivated influenza vaccine.

The chain has TRBV4-1 and TRBJ2-1, with 8 positions matching TRBD1. The CDR3 sequence is 17 residues long. V trimming: 1 base; J trimming: 7 bases; junction bases outside the gene matches: 12. Germline values: CDR1 MGHRA, CDR2 YSYEKL. This chain's CDR3 is CASSQAGGARGVNEQFF. The CDR3 region has the DNA TGCGCCAGCAGCCAAGCAGGGGGCGCAAGGGGAGTGAATGAGCAGTTCTTC.

The chain combines TRBV2 with TRBJ1-1, with TRBD1 matching over 7 bases. The CDR3 totals 12 residues. Germline CDR1 and CDR2: SNHLY and FYNNEI. The trim removed 5 bases at V and 11 bases at J, leaving 8 bases unmatched. This CDR3 reads CASSRQGTGAFF. The CDR3 region has the DNA TGTGCCAGCAGTCGACAGGGTACGGGTGCTTTCTTT.

This clonotype has a handful of counts. The chain carries TRBV20-1 and TRBJ2-7; D might be TRBD1 (6 bases). This CDR3 region has 13 residues. The V gene's germline CDR1 is DFQATT and CDR2 SNEGSKA (reference sequence). The V and J ends lost 2 bases and 6 bases respectively, with 14 bases between them. CDR3 sequence reads: CSARPRQVREQYF. The CDR3 DNA reads as TGCAGTGCTAGACCCCGACAGGTGCGCGAGCAGTACTTC.

This clonotype was detected only a few times. The chain recombines TRBV5-1 with TRBJ2-3; either TRBD1 or TRBD2 may supply D (5 bases each). The CDR3 contains 15 residues. V lost 3 bases and J lost 4, with 15 bases in between. The germline V gene has CDR1 SGHRS and CDR2 YFSETQ. For the CDR3, the DNA is TGCGCCAGCAGCTGGGGCGGGTACCCTTCAGATACGCAGTATTTT. Its translation: CASSWGGYPSDTQYF.

This clonotype was picked up a small number of times. The genes are TRBV19 and TRBJ1-1; D gene unclear. V was clipped by 4 bases and J by 10 bases, with 10 bases between them. Germline-derived CDR1 and CDR2 are LNHDA and SQIVND (reference sequence). This CDR3 contains 11 residues. Here the CDR3 reads CASSNRLGAFF. As DNA, the CDR3 is TGTGCCAGTAGTAACCGCTTGGGAGCTTTCTTT.

This clonotype occurred many times. The chain has TRBV5-1 and TRBJ2-4, with a tentative D call TRBD1 (5 bases). Germline CDR1 SGHRS, CDR2 YFSETQ. Trimming pared 4 bases from V and 8 bases from J, leaving 13 bases between. CDR3 length: 13 amino acids. The CDR3 DNA follows: TGCGCCAGCAGCGTGGACATCCTCGACATTCAGTACTTC. Translating gives CASSVDILDIQYF.

This clonotype turned up a few times. The rearrangement links TRBV2 to TRBJ2-7; the D gene could be TRBD1 or TRBD2 (5 bases each). Looked up from germline, CDR1 is SNHLY and CDR2 is FYNNEI. The CDR3 is made up of 13 amino acids. With 2 bases removed from V and 4 bases from J, the gap between germline ends came to 9 bases. CDR3 region: CASSEWDLYEQYF. CDR3 coding DNA: TGTGCCAGCAGTGAATGGGACCTTTACGAGCAGTACTTC.

The chain joins TRBV7-9 to TRBJ2-4, with D possibly TRBD2 on 6 matching bases. Deletions cut 1 base from V and 6 bases from J, with 10 bases between. Germline CDR1 SEHNR, CDR2 FQNEAQ (reference sequence). The CDR3 has 14 residues. The chain's CDR3 is CASSLVSGGNIQYF. The CDR3 nucleotides are TGTGCCAGCAGCTTAGTCTCCGGGGGAAACATTCAGTACTTC.

This clonotype was observed a few times. J is TRBJ2-1 and V is TRBV29-1, with TRBD1 matching 9 bases. Germline CDR1 is SQVTM and CDR2 is ANQGSEA. The CDR3 sequence is 14 residues long. The ends lost 7 bases at V and 4 bases at J; junction bases unmatched: 8. CDR3 sequence: CSGLDRGYYNEQFF. The CDR3 nucleotides are TGCAGCGGACTCGACAGGGGGTATTACAATGAGCAGTTCTTC.

This clonotype was detected a few times. The gene calls are TRBV24-1 and TRBJ2-3, with 11 bases that match TRBD2. There are 17 residues in the CDR3. Germline lookup yields CDR1 KGHDR and CDR2 SFDVKD. With 3 bases clipped from V and 4 bases from J, the junction kept 8 bases outside the gene matches. CDR3 loop: CATSDPPGTSGSDTQYF. The CDR3 nucleotides are TGTGCCACCAGTGATCCTCCCGGGACTAGCGGATCAGATACGCAGTATTTT.

J is TRBJ2-1 and V is TRBV6-1, with 10 bases matching TRBD1. J lost 8 bases, V lost 6 bases, and 13 bases had no gene match. The CDR3 is made up of 16 amino acids. Germline-derived CDR1 and CDR2 are MNHNS and SASEGT. Here the CDR3 reads CASRIRQGAGDYEQFF. The CDR3 DNA sequence: TGTGCCAGCAGAATTCGACAGGGGGCTGGGGATTATGAGCAGTTCTTC.

V and J are TRBV20-1 and TRBJ2-3; 13 bases fit TRBD2. Germline values: CDR1 DFQATT, CDR2 SNEGSKA (reference sequence). V was clipped by 5 bases and J by 5 bases; unmatched bases: 7. This CDR3 spans 15 amino acids. CDR3 loop: CSADRTSGGGDTQYF. The CDR3 bases are TGCAGTGCTGACCGGACTAGCGGGGGAGGAGATACGCAGTATTTT.

This clonotype occurred a few times. In DNA, the CDR3 is TGCGCCAGCAGCCAAGAGCACCGGGACGGGAGCACAGATACGCAGTATTTT. Protein product: CASSQEHRDGSTDTQYF. The rearrangement joins TRBV4-3 to TRBJ2-3, with D perhaps given as TRBD1 or TRBD2 (5 bases each). Germline-derived CDR1 and CDR2 are LGHNA and YSLEER. The CDR3 has 17 amino acids. The germline V and J ends were trimmed by 0 bases and 0 bases, with 13 bases remaining between them.

This clonotype was seen more than once but under ten times. CDR3: CAIRSDRVGDGYTF. The CDR3 DNA is TGTGCCATCAGATCGGACAGGGTCGGGGATGGCTACACCTTC. The chain recombines TRBV10-3 with TRBJ1-2, with 8 positions matching TRBD1. V lost 6 bases and J lost 6; bases outside the gene matches: 9. CDR1 ENHRY and CDR2 SYGVKD come from the germline V gene. This CDR3 spans 14 amino acids.

The V and J genes are TRBV20-1 and TRBJ2-1; 8 bases match TRBD2. The J segment lost 4 bases and the V segment lost 1 base, leaving 6 bases of the junction unmatched. The CDR3 has 15 amino acids. The germline gives CDR1 DFQATT, CDR2 SNEGSKA (reference sequence). The CDR3 sequence is CSARGWREVYNEQFF. The CDR3 nucleotides read TGCAGTGCTAGAGGATGGCGGGAGGTGTACAATGAGCAGTTCTTC.

The chain has TRBV6-5 and TRBJ1-2; maybe TRBD1 (5 bases). This CDR3 is 14 amino acids long. Looked up from germline, CDR1 is MNHEY and CDR2 is SVGAGI. V was shortened by 4 bases and J by 2 bases, with 11 bases between the two germline ends. CDR3 nucleotides: TGTGCCAGCAGTTTTGGGGGGAACAACTATGGCTACACCTTC. Amino acids: CASSFGGNNYGYTF.

The chain employs TRBV5-5 and TRBJ2-5; D perhaps matches TRBD1 (5 bases). The CDR3 is 17 amino acids. Germline V gives CDR1 SGHKS, CDR2 YYEKEE (reference sequence). Trimming took 0 bases from V and 1 from J, leaving 16 bases between them. In DNA form, the CDR3 reads TGTGCCAGCAGCTTGGGGACCTCGTGGGGCCCCCAAGAGACCCAGTACTTC. Protein sequence: CASSLGTSWGPQETQYF.

The sample holds many counts of this clonotype. This chain joins TRBV12-3 or TRBV12-4 and TRBJ1-3; D uncertain. This CDR3 is built from 15 residues. The V gene lost 6 bases and the J gene lost 4 bases, with 16 bases spanning the gap. The CDR3 reads CASSAAAVGGNTIYF. CDR3 DNA sequence: TGTGCCAGCAGCGCGGCAGCAGTCGGGGGAAACACCATATATTTT.

This clonotype was seen only a few times. The rearrangement links TRBV9 to TRBJ2-1; 7 positions agree with TRBD1. With V trimmed by 0 bases and J by 10 bases, 13 bases remained unmatched. CDR3 length: 16 residues. Germline V gene sequence: CDR1 SGDLS, CDR2 YYNGEE. In nucleotides, the CDR3 is TGTGCCAGCAGCGTAGTTGGGACAGTGGGATTAGGGGAGCAGTTCTTC. It translates to CASSVVGTVGLGEQFF.

The chain couples TRBV5-1 to TRBJ2-2; tentatively, D is TRBD1 (6 bases). Trimming shortened V by 4 bases and J by 5 bases, and 15 bases separated the two germline ends. The CDR3 loop spans 15 amino acids. Germline assignment: CDR1 SGHRS and CDR2 YFSETQ. The CDR3 DNA follows: TGCGCCAGCAGCCTCAGGACAGAACCTACCGGGGAGCTGTTTTTT. Encoded protein: CASSLRTEPTGELFF. Full variable domain (rest looked up from reference TRBV5-1 and TRBJ2-2): KAGVTQTPRYLIKTRGQQVTLSCSPISGHRSVSWYQQTPGQGLQFLFEYFSETQRNKGNFPGRFSGRQFSNSRSEMNVSTLELGDSALYLCASSLRTEPTGELFFGEGSRLTVL.

This clonotype was seen ten or more times. The rearrangement links TRBV7-9 to TRBJ1-4; D may be TRBD1 (6 bases). V dropped 1 base and J dropped 4 bases, with 16 bases sitting between them. Germline lookup yields CDR1 SEHNR and CDR2 FQNEAQ (reference sequence). The CDR3 length is 17 residues. Here the CDR3 reads CASSLEVWQGFNEKLFF. The DNA for the CDR3 is TGTGCCAGCAGCTTAGAAGTATGGCAGGGGTTTAATGAAAAACTGTTTTTT.

This clonotype was recorded at least ten times. The CDR3 DNA reads as TGTGCCAGCAGTGAGGGTAGCAATCAGCCCCAGCATTTT. Amino acid sequence: CASSEGSNQPQHF. The chain couples TRBV2 to TRBJ1-5; D gene uncertain. Germline CDR1 reads SNHLY; CDR2 reads FYNNEI. This CDR3 is 13 amino acids long. V dropped 3 bases and J dropped 0 bases, with 3 bases sitting between them. Based on the CDR3 plus reference TRBV2 and TRBJ1-5, the full variable domain is EPEVTQTPSHQVTQMGQEVILRCVPISNHLYFYWYRQILGQKVEFLVSFYNNEISEKSEIFDDQFSVERPDGSNFTLKIRSTKLEDSAMYFCASSEGSNQPQHFGDGTRLSIL.

The chain links TRBV6-5 to TRBJ2-7; D might be TRBD1 (5 bases). CDR1 MNHEY and CDR2 SVGAGI come from the germline V gene. The CDR3 consists of 10 residues. CDR3 protein: CASSYRRAMV. The CDR3 DNA is TGTGCCAGCAGTTACCGCAGGGCCATGGTC.

The chain has TRBV6-2 or TRBV6-3 and TRBJ2-1; 15 nucleotides match TRBD2. The germline V gene has CDR1 MNHEY and CDR2 SVGEGT. The CDR3 loop spans 16 amino acids. Unmatched junction bases numbered 16, after V lost 6 bases and J lost 16 bases. The CDR3 DNA is TGTGCCAGCAGCTCGTCGGGACTAGCGGGGGGCCTATCCCCCTTCTTC. Protein: CASSSSGLAGGLSPFF.

This chain connects TRBV4-3 to TRBJ2-7; 10 nucleotides align to TRBD2. The CDR3 sequence is 17 residues long. V trimming: 0 bases; J trimming: 4 bases; junction bases outside the gene matches: 9. Germline assignment: CDR1 LGHNA and CDR2 YSLEER. CDR3 coding DNA: TGCGCCAGCAGCCAAGATATCGGCACTAGCGGGGTATACGAGCAGTACTTC. Protein: CASSQDIGTSGVYEQYF.

This clonotype was seen a handful of times. The chain couples TRBV28 to TRBJ2-7; D could derive from TRBD1 or TRBD2 (5 bases each). The CDR3 runs to 16 residues. In germline, CDR1 is MDHEN, CDR2 SYDVKM. The germline V and J ends were trimmed by 0 bases and 2 bases, with 14 bases remaining between them. The CDR3 DNA reads as TGTGCCAGCAGTTTATGGAACGGGGACCGGCCCTACGAGCAGTACTTC. Translating gives CASSLWNGDRPYEQYF.

This clonotype was recorded a few times. The rearrangement links TRBV12-3 or TRBV12-4 to TRBJ1-1; 11 bases fit TRBD1. This CDR3 spans 17 amino acids. The V segment lost 5 bases and the J segment 0 bases; nucleotides outside the gene matches: 8. DNA of the CDR3: TGTGCCAGCAGTGACCCCGGGACAGGGGGGCTGAACACTGAAGCTTTCTTT. This translates into CASSDPGTGGLNTEAFF.

The chain carries TRBV19 and TRBJ2-1, with 7 bases that match TRBD1. V shed 3 bases, J shed 4 bases, and the junction held 9 bases outside the gene matches. Per the germline V gene, CDR1 is LNHDA and CDR2 is SQIVND (reference sequence). CDR3 length equals 16 residues. The CDR3 is CASSIGTVKGYNEQFF. As DNA, the CDR3 is TGTGCCAGTAGTATCGGGACAGTGAAGGGGTACAATGAGCAGTTCTTC.